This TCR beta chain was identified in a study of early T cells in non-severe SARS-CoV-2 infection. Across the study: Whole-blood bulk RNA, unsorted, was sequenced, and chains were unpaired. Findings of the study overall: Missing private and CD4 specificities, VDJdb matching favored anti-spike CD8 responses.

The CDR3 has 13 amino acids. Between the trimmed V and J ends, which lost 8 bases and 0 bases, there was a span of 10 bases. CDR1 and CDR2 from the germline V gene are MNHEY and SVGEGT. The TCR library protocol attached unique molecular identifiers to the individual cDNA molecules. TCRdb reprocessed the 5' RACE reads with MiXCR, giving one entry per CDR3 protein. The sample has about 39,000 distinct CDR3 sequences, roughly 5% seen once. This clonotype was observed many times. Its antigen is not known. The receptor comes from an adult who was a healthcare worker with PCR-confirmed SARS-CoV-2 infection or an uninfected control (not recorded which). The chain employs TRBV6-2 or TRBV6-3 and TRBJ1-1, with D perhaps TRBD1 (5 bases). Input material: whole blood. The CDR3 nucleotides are TGTGCCAGCTCTGGGACGCTGAACACTGAAGCTTTCTTT. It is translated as CASSGTLNTEAFF.